This T cell receptor beta chain was profiled in a study of T cells in Graves' hyperthyroidism and ophthalmopathy. Study information: Peripheral blood was taken when the disease was first diagnosed, before any treatment began. Overall study results and limits: Ophthalmopathy was told apart from stable hyperthyroidism by a 13 V-J model.

The sample holds one count of this clonotype. Antigen specificity is unknown. Per germline, CDR1 LGHNA and CDR2 YSLEER. The V gene end was trimmed by 2 bases and the J gene end by 4 bases; junction bases not matched to a gene: 11. CDR3 length: 16 residues. These patients, aged 18 to 65, had recently diagnosed hyperthyroidism lasting under 2 months. Not enrolled were patients with uncontrolled infection, other autoimmune disease, pregnancy or lactation. TCR beta CDR3 regions were amplified from RNA. HTBI primers were the set used in a first-round RT-PCR of the TCR CDR3. TCRdb re-called the multiplex PCR reads through MiXCR, storing one row per CDR3 protein. The sample shows around 800,000 distinct CDR3 sequences, more than 30% of them seen only once.

This receptor was identified in a man younger than 35 with Graves' hyperthyroidism. The chain couples TRBV4-3 to TRBJ2-7; 7 bases agree with TRBD2. The sample consisted of blood. The CDR3 DNA is TGCGCCAGCAGCCAACCCCAGGTGGGGGGGAAGTACGAGCAGTACTTC. This translates into CASSQPQVGGKYEQYF.